Reported below is one TCR beta chain. Its antigen is not known. PCR used 60 Vbeta primers and 13 Jbeta primers. The repertoire was sequenced with immunoSEQ multiplex PCR; TCRdb's copy has only in-frame clones and lacks some. The sample lists some 200,000 clones, roughly 70% occurring once. The donors were healthy bone marrow donors. The CDR3 extends over 14 amino acids. The germline V gene has CDR1 SGHVT and CDR2 SQSDAQ. J was trimmed by 3 bases and V by 6 bases; bases with no gene match: 7. This entry belongs to a study of cytomegalovirus exposure and HLA in healthy donors. Overall study results and limits: As a later analysis showed, several of the most significant clusters appeared to be linked to common viral pathogens. Later analysis showed most CMV-associated TCR beta chains appearing HLA-restricted. While the bulk of TCR sequences proved rare, some public TCRs turned up in many donors.

What was sequenced was PBMCs. The origin of this receptor is a woman aged 25 to 39 in good health and CMV-seronegative. V is TRBV7-4 and J is TRBJ1-1, with 7 nucleotides matching TRBD1. The CDR3 loop reads CASSTDRDYTEAFF. The CDR3 nucleotides read TGTGCCAGCAGTACTGACAGGGACTACACTGAAGCTTTCTTT.